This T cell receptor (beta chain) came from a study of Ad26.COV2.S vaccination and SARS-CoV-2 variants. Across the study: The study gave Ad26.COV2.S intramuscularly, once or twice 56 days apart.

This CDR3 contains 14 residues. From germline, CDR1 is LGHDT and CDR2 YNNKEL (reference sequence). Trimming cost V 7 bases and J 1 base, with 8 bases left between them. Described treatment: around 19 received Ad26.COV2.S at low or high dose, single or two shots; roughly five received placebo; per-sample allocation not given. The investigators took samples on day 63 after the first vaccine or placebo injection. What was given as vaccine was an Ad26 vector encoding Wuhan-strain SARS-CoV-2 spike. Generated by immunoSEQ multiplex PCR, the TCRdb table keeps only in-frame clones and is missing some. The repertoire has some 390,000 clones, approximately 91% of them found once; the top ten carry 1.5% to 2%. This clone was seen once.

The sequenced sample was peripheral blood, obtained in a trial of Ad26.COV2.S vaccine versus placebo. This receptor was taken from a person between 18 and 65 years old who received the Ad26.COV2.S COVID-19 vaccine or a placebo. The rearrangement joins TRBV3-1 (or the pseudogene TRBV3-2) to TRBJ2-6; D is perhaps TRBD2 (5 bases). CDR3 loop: CASTLASGANVLTF. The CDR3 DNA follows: TGTGCCAGCACCCTAGCTTCTGGGGCCAACGTCCTGACTTTC.